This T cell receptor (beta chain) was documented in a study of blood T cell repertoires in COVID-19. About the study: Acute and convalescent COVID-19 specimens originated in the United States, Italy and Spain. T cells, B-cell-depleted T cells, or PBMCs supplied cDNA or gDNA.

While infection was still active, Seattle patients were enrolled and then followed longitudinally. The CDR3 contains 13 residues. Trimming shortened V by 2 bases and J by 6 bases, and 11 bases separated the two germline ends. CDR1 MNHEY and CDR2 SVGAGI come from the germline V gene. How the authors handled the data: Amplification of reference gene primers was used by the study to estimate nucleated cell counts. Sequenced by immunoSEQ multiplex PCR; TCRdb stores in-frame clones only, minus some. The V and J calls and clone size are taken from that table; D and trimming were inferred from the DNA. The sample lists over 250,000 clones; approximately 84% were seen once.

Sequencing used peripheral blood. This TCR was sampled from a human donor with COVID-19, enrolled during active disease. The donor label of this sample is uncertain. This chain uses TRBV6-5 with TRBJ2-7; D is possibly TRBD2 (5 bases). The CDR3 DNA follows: TGTGCCAGCAGTTACGAGGGCTTAAGCGAGCAGTACTTC. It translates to CASSYEGLSEQYF.